A selection of T cell receptor beta chains follows, all from one sample in a study of control samples from healthy donors and cancer patients. Method: immunoSEQ multiplex PCR; TCRdb's copy keeps in-frame clones and lacks some. Found here are over 150,000 clones, nearly 90% of them singletons; the top ten hold approximately 1.5%. The sample was blood. Receptors originate from a woman aged 45 to 65 in good health. The CDR3 runs from the conserved cysteine through the conserved F or W.

CDR3 protein,V gene,J gene
CASSLAPNTEAFF,TRBV7-2,TRBJ1-1
CATSGPLASISTDTQYF,TRBV24-1,TRBJ2-3
CASTRFDTEAFF,TRBV19,TRBJ1-1
CASSSWDEPNEKLFF,TRBV5-4,TRBJ1-4
CASSQGTYNQPQHF,TRBV6-5,TRBJ1-5
CASSFRGYYTDTQYF,TRBV7-2,TRBJ2-3
CASSSGGSIQPQHF,TRBV2,TRBJ1-5
CASSIDPLDSRSSYEQYF,TRBV19,TRBJ2-7
CAIRAGGPYEQYF,TRBV10-3,TRBJ2-7
CASSEIQGSEQYF,TRBV6-4,TRBJ2-7
CASSLNGRSYEQYF,TRBV13,TRBJ2-7
CASSVGPENQPQHF,TRBV9,TRBJ1-5
CATSDLPGLAGSGELFF,TRBV24-1,TRBJ2-2
CAWCRGGLTGELFF,TRBV30,TRBJ2-2
CASSQDLAYEQYF,TRBV4-3,TRBJ2-7
CASRGRNEQFF,TRBV2,TRBJ2-1
CASSASGGSNQPQHF,TRBV28,TRBJ1-5
CASSQGYTDTQYF,TRBV14,TRBJ2-3
CASSQGKSNTYEQYF,TRBV4-1,TRBJ2-7
CASSPSDAYEQYF,TRBV18,TRBJ2-7
CASSIDPSSYNSPLHF,TRBV19,TRBJ1-6
CASSQNRVGYTF,TRBV14,TRBJ1-2
CASSHGETGGRDTQYF,TRBV11-1,TRBJ2-3
CASSMSGGGAYYNEQFF,TRBV5-4,TRBJ2-1
CASSQQGTSGSWADTQYF,TRBV4-3,TRBJ2-3
CASRAGGVYGYTF,TRBV28,TRBJ1-2
CASTRPGQVYNSPLHF,TRBV28,TRBJ1-6
CASSPGADYGYTF,TRBV6-5,TRBJ1-2
CASSLEGRDQPQHF,TRBV5-1,TRBJ1-5
CASSTYRGEQYF,TRBV19,TRBJ2-7
CASSLGGAPEAFF,TRBV7-2,TRBJ1-1
CAWSVGQGKTEAFF,TRBV30,TRBJ1-1
CASSQDPGLAGGGDTQYF,TRBV3-1/TRBV3-2,TRBJ2-3
CASSAPPRRTTDTQYF,TRBV11-3,TRBJ2-3
CASSQGRTGLNYGGYTF,TRBV4-1,TRBJ1-2
CASSLEGNTHNEQFF,TRBV7-2,TRBJ2-1
CASSLDGPPFTDTQYF,TRBV5-5,TRBJ2-3
CASSQAIGQETQYF,TRBV4-3,TRBJ2-5
CASSLRLQNTEAFF,TRBV5-5,TRBJ1-1
CASSRLQRQGNEQFF,TRBV5-6,TRBJ2-1
CASSVGGFNQPQHF,TRBV9,TRBJ1-5
CALSGDSVSEQYF,TRBV10-3,TRBJ2-7
CASSAGASNEKLFF,TRBV27,TRBJ1-4
CASSFLYVANQPQHF,TRBV28,TRBJ1-5
CASSSSRNRGRREAFF,TRBV6-5,TRBJ1-1
CASSLGVSGLETQYF,TRBV11-3,TRBJ2-5
CASSVYYNEQFF,TRBV7-9,TRBJ2-1
CASSLDLLRAGHTGELFF,TRBV7-2,TRBJ2-2